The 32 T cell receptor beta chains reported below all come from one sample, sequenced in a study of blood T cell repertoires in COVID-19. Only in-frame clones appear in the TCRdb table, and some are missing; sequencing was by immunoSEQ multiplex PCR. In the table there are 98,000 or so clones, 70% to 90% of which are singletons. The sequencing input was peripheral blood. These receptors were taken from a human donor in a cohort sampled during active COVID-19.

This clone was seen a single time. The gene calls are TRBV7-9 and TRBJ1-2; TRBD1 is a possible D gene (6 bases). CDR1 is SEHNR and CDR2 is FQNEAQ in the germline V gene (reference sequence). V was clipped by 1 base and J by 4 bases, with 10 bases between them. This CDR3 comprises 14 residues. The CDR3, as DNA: TGTGCCAGCAGCTTAGGACAGGAATCCTATGGCTACACCTTC. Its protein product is CASSLGQESYGYTF.

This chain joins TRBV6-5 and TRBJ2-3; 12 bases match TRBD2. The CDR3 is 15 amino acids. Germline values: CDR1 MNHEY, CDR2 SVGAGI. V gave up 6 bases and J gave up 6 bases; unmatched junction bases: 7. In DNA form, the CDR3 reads TGTGCCAGCAGACCCGGACTAGCGGGAAGGGATACGCAGTATTTT. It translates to CASRPGLAGRDTQYF.

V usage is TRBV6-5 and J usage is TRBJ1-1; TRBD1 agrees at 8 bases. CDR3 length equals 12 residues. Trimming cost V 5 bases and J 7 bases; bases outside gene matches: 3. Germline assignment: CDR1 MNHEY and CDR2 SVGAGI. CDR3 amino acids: CASSRDRREAFF. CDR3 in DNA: TGTGCCAGCAGTAGGGACAGGCGTGAAGCTTTCTTT.

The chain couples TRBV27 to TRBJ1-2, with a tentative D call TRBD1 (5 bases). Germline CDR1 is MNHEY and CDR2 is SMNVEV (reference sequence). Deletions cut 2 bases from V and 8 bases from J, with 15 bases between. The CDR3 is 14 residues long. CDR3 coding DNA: TGTGCCAGCAGTTTAGCAGGGCGCGCCAGCGGCTACACCTTC. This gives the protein CASSLAGRASGYTF.

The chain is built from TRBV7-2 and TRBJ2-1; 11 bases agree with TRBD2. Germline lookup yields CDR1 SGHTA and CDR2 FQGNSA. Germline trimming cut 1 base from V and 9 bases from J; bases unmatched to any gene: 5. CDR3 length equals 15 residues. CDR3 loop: CASSLGGSGRVEQFF. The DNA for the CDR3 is TGTGCCAGCAGCTTAGGGGGTAGCGGGAGGGTTGAGCAGTTCTTC.

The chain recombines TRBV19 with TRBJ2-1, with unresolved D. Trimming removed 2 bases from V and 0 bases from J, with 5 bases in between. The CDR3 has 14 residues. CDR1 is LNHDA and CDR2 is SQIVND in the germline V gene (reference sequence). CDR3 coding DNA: TGTGCCAGTAGTATACGAGTCTCCTACAATGAGCAGTTCTTC. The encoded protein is CASSIRVSYNEQFF.

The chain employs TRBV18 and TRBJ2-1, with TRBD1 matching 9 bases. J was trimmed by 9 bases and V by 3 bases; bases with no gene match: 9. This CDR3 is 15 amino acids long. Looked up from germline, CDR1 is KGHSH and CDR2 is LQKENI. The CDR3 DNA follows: TGTGCCAGCTCACCCGGGACAGGGAATTTCGTTGAGCAGTTCTTC. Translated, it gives CASSPGTGNFVEQFF.

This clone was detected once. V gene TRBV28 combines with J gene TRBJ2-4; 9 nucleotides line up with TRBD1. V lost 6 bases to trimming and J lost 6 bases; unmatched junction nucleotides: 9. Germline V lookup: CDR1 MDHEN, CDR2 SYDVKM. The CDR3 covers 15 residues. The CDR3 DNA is TGTGCCAGCAGACAGGACAGGGGATCTCGAAACATTCAGTACTTC. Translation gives CASRQDRGSRNIQYF.

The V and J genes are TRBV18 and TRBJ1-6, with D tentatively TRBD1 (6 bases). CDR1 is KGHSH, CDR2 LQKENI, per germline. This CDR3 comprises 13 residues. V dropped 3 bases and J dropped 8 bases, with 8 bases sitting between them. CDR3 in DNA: TGTGCCAGCTCACCTAGACAGGATTCACCCCTCCACTTT. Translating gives CASSPRQDSPLHF.

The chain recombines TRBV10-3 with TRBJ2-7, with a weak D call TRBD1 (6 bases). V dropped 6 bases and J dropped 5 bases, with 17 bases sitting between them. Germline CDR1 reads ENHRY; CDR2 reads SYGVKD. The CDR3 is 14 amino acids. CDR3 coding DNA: TGTGCCATCAGCTGGGGAACAGGGTATGACGAGCAGTACTTC. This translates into CAISWGTGYDEQYF.

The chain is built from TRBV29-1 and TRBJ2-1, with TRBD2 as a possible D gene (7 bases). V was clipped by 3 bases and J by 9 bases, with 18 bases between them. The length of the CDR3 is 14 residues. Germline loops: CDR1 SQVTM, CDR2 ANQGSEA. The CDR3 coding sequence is TGCAGCGTTGAGAGGGGGAGCGGGACGGGTGAGCAGTTCTTC. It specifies CSVERGSGTGEQFF.

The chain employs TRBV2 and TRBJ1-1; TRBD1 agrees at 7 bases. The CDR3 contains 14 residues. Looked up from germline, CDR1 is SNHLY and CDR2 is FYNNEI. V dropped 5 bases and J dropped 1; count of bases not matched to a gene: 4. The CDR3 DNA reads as TGTGCCAGCAGTTTACAGGGGCGGAACACTGAAGCTTTCTTT. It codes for CASSLQGRNTEAFF.

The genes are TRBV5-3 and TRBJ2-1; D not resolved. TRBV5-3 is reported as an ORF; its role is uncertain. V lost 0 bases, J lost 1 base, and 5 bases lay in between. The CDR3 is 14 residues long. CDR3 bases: TGTGCCAGAAGCTTGGGTCGGTCCTACAATGAGCAGTTCTTC. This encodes CARSLGRSYNEQFF.

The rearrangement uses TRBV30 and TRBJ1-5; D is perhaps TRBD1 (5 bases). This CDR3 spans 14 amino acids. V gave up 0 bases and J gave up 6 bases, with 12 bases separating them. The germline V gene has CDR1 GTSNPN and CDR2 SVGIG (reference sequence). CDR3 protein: CAWSVDWGGQPQHF. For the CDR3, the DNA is TGTGCCTGGAGTGTAGATTGGGGGGGTCAGCCCCAGCATTTT.

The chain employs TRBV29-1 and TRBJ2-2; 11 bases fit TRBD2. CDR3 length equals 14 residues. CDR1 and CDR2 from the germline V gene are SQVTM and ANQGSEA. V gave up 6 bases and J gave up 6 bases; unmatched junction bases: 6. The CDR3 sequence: CSVISGGESGELFF. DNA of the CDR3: TGCAGCGTCATTAGCGGGGGGGAATCCGGGGAGCTGTTTTTT.

CDR3 nucleotide sequence: TGTGCCAGCAGCCCGACGGGAGGTCTATCCTACGAGCAGTACTTC. Its translation is CASSPTGGLSYEQYF. V gene TRBV11-2 combines with J gene TRBJ2-7; 7 bases align to TRBD2. CDR3 length: 15 residues. Looked up from germline, CDR1 is SGHAT and CDR2 is FQNNGV. The V and J ends lost 5 bases and 1 base, in that order; junction bases with no gene match: 8.

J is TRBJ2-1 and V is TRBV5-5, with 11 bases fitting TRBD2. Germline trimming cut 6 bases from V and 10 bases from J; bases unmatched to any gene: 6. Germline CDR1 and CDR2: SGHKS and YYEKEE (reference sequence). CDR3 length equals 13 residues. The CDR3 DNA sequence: TGTGCCAGCATAGCGGGGGGGTCAAACGAGCAGTTCTTC. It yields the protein CASIAGGSNEQFF.

CDR3 residues: CASSVDPSGSENTGELFF. CDR3 sequence (DNA): TGTGCCAGCAGCGTAGATCCTAGCGGGAGTGAGAACACCGGGGAGCTGTTTTTT. The chain has TRBV9 and TRBJ2-2; 10 nucleotides line up with TRBD2. Germline V gene data show CDR1 as SGDLS and CDR2 as YYNGEE. Losses at the gene ends were 0 bases for V and 1 base for J; bases not matched to a gene: 6. The CDR3 loop spans 18 amino acids.

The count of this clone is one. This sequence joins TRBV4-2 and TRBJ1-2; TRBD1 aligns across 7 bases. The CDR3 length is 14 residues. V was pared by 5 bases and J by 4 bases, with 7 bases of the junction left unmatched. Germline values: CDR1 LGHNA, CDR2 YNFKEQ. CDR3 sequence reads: CASSENRGSYGYTF. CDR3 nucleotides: TGTGCCAGCAGCGAAAACAGGGGAAGCTATGGCTACACCTTC.

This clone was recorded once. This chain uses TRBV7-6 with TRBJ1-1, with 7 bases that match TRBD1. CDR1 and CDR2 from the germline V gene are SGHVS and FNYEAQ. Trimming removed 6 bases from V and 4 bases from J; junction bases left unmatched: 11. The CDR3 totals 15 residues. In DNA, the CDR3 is TGTGCCAGCAGTTTAAAGGGGGCGAGTAGCACTGAAGCTTTCTTT. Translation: CASSLKGASSTEAFF.

CDR3 DNA: TGTGCCAGCAGCTTGGGCCGAGCAACTAATGAAAAACTGTTTTTT. The encoded protein is CASSLGRATNEKLFF. V usage is TRBV11-3 and J usage is TRBJ1-4; D is unclear. Germline V lookup: CDR1 SGHNT, CDR2 YENEEA. The CDR3 has 15 residues. V was clipped by 3 bases and J by 0 bases, with 8 bases between them. Full variable domain (remainder filled in from reference TRBV11-3 and TRBJ1-4): EAGVVQSPRYKIIEKKQPVAFWCNPISGHNTLYWYLQNLGQGPELLIRYENEEAVDDSQLPKDRFSAERLKGVDSTLKIQPAELGDSAVYLCASSLGRATNEKLFFGSGTQLSVL.

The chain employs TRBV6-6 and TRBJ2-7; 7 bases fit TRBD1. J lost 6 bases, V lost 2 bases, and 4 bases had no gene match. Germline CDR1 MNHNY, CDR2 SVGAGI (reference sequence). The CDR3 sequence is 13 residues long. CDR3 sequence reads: CASSYGPGGEQYF. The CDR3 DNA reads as TGTGCCAGCAGTTACGGGCCAGGGGGCGAGCAGTACTTC.

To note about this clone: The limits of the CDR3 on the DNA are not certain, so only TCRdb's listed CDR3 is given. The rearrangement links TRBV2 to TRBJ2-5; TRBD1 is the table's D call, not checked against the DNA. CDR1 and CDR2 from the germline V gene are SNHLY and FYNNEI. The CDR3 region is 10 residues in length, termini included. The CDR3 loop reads CASFGTGTYF.

CDR3 amino acids: CASSLGRASSYNEQFF. CDR3 coding DNA: TGTGCCAGCAGCTTGGGGCGAGCTAGCTCCTACAATGAGCAGTTCTTC. The rearrangement uses TRBV5-6 and TRBJ2-1, with D unresolved. This CDR3 is built from 16 residues. V was pared by 0 bases and J by 0 bases, with 10 bases between. Germline CDR1 and CDR2: SGHDT and YYEEEE.

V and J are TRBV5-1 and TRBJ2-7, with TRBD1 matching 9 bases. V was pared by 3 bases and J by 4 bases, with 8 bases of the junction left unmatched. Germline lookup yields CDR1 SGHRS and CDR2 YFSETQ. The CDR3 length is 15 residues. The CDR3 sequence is CASSYDSTGGYEQYF. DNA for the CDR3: TGCGCCAGCAGCTACGACTCGACAGGGGGGTACGAGCAGTACTTC. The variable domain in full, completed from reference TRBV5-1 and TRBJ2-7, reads KAGVTQTPRYLIKTRGQQVTLSCSPISGHRSVSWYQQTPGQGLQFLFEYFSETQRNKGNFPGRFSGRQFSNSRSEMNVSTLELGDSALYLCASSYDSTGGYEQYFGPGTRLTVT.

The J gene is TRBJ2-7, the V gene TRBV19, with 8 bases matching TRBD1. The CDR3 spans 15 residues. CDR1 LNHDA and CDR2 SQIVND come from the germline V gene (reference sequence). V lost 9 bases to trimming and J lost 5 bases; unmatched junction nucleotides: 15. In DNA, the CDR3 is TGTGCCAGCCGAAACAGGGGGGCCTCCGTGGACGAGCAGTACTTC. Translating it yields CASRNRGASVDEQYF.

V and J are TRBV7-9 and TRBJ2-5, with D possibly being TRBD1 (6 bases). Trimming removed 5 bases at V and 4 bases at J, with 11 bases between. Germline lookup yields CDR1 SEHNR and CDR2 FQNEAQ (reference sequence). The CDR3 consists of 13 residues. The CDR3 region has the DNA TGTGCCAGCAGCAAGGACAGAATAGAGACCCAGTACTTC. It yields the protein CASSKDRIETQYF.

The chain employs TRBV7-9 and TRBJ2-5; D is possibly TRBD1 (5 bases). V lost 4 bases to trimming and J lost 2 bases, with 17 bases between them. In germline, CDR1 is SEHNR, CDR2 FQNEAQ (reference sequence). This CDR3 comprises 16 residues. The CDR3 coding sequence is TGTGCCAGCAGCTATCGCCCTGACAGTTCGCAAGAGACCCAGTACTTC. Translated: CASSYRPDSSQETQYF. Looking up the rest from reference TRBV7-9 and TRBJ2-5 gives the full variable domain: DTGVSQNPRHKITKRGQNVTFRCDPISEHNRLYWYRQTLGQGPEFLTYFQNEAQLEKSRLLSDRFSAERPKGSFSTLEIQRTEQGDSAMYLCASSYRPDSSQETQYFGPGTRLLVL.

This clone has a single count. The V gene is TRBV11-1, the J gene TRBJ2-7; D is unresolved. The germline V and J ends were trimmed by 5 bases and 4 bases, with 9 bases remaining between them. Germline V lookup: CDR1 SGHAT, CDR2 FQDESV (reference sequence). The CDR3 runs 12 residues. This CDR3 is CASSPTHYEQYF. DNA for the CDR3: TGTGCCAGCAGCCCGACTCATTACGAGCAGTACTTC. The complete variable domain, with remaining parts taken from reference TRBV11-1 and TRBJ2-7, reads EAEVAQSPRYKITEKSQAVAFWCDPISGHATLYWYRQILGQGPELLVQFQDESVVDDSQLPKDRFSAERLKGVDSTLKIQPAELGDSAMYLCASSPTHYEQYFGPGTRLTVT.

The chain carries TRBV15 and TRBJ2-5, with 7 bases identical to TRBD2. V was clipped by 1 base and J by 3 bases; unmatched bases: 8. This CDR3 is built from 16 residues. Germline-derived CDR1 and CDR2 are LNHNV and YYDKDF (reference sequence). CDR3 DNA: TGTGCCACCAGCAGAGGCACAAGCGGGGTAAAAGAGACCCAGTACTTC. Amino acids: CATSRGTSGVKETQYF.

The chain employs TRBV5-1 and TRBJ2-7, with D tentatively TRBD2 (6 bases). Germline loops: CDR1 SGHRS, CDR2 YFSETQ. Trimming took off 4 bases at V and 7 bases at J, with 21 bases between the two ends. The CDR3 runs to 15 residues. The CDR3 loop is CASSPILLAGGEQYF. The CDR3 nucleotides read TGCGCCAGCAGCCCGATACTCCTTGCTGGAGGGGAGCAGTACTTC. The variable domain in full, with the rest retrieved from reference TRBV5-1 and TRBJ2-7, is KAGVTQTPRYLIKTRGQQVTLSCSPISGHRSVSWYQQTPGQGLQFLFEYFSETQRNKGNFPGRFSGRQFSNSRSEMNVSTLELGDSALYLCASSPILLAGGEQYFGPGTRLTVT.

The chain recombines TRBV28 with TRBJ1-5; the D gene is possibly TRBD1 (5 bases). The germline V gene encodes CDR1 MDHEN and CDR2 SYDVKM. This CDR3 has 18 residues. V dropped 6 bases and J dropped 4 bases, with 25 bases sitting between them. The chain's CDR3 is CASRIVEPKKGINQPQHF. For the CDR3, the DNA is TGTGCCAGCAGAATAGTCGAGCCCAAGAAGGGGATAAATCAGCCCCAGCATTTT. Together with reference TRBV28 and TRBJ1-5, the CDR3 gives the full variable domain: DVKVTQSSRYLVKRTGEKVFLECVQDMDHENMFWYRQDPGLGLRLIYFSYDVKMKEKGDIPEGYSVSREKKERFSLILESASTNQTSMYLCASRIVEPKKGINQPQHFGDGTRLSIL.